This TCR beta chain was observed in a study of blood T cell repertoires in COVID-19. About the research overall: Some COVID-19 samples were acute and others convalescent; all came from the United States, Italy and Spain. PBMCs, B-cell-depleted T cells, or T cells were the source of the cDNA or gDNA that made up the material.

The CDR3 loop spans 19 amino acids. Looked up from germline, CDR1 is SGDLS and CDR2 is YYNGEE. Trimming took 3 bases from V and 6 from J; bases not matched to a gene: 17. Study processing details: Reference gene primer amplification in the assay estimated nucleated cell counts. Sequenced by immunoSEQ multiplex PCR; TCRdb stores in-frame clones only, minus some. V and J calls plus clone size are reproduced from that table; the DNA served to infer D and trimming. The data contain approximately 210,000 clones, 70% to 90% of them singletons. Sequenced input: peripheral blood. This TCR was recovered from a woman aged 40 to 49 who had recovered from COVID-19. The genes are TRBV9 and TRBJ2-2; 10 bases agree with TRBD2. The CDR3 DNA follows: TGTGCCAGCAGCGCCAGACCAGAGGAGAGCGGGAGGGTTGCCGGGGAGCTGTTTTTT. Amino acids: CASSARPEESGRVAGELFF.